These T cell receptor beta chains were read from a single sample in a study of shared clonotypes between healthy human individuals. Repertoires were generated with immunoSEQ multiplex PCR, while TCRdb's copy carries only in-frame clones and drops some. The sample lists approximately 2.3 million clones; over 85% were seen once. The specimen was naive CD4+ T cells from PBMCs. These TCRs come from a man aged 18 to 29 in good health. Some clones in this sample may be carry-over from other donors' samples. The CDR3 runs from the conserved cysteine through the conserved F or W. Fields, in order: J gene, D gene, clone size, V gene, CDR3 DNA, CDR3 protein. D genes are given only for firm matches. Some rows mark clone size as missing; the rest say once, few, many or name a class of expanded clone.

J: TRBJ2-3
D: .
size: .
V: TRBV6-1
DNA: TGTGCCAGCAGTACTCGGGGAGATACGCAGTATTTT
CDR3: CASSTRGDTQYF

J: TRBJ2-3
D: .
size: .
V: TRBV7-2
DNA: TGTGCCAGCAGCTTAGCGGGGGCCGGAGCGCCAACAGATACGCAGTATTTT
CDR3: CASSLAGAGAPTDTQYF

J: TRBJ1-2
D: .
size: .
V: TRBV7-2
DNA: TGTGCCAGCACCCCCAGTGCTGTTTATGGCTACACCTTC
CDR3: CASTPSAVYGYTF

J: TRBJ2-6
D: .
size: .
V: TRBV4-2
DNA: TGTGCCAGCAGCACACGACGGGAAAGCTCTGGGGCCAACGTCCTGACTTTC
CDR3: CASSTRRESSGANVLTF

J: TRBJ2-1
D: TRBD2
size: once
V: TRBV5-1
DNA: TGCGCCAGCAGCCCCCCACTAGCGGGAGGGGGTAATGAGCAGTTCTTC
CDR3: CASSPPLAGGGNEQFF

J: TRBJ1-5
D: .
size: .
V: TRBV16
DNA: TGTGCCAGCAGCCCAAGTAGCAATCAGCCCCAGCATTTT
CDR3: CASSPSSNQPQHF

J: TRBJ1-4
D: TRBD1
size: .
V: TRBV19
DNA: TGTGCCAGTAGCGATGGGGGACAGGGTAATGAAAAACTGTTTTTT
CDR3: CASSDGGQGNEKLFF

J: TRBJ1-5
D: .
size: .
V: TRBV28
DNA: TGTGCCAGCCGAACATCGCTCCCACCCCAGCATTTT
CDR3: CASRTSLPPQHF

J: TRBJ2-5
D: .
size: .
V: TRBV5-1
DNA: TGCGCCAGCAGCTCAGGAGGGGGGACTCAAGAGACCCAGTACTTC
CDR3: CASSSGGGTQETQYF

J: TRBJ2-5
D: TRBD1
size: once
V: TRBV5-4
DNA: TGTGCCAGCAGTTTGGACAGGGGAGTCCAAGAGACCCAGTACTTC
CDR3: CASSLDRGVQETQYF